The clone carrying this T cell receptor (beta chain) was found a few times. The target antigen is unknown. The record originates from a study of T cell repertoires in cytomegalovirus infection. Overall study context: CMV epitopes that were recently identified and HLA-C-restricted were used alongside well-studied HLA-B-restricted ones. Public signatures in TCR beta pointed to CMV infection and matching HLA type.

In TCRdb, the reads were re-called with MiXCR into one record per CDR3 protein. The sample carries some 920,000 distinct CDR3 sequences, roughly a third recorded once. Notes on the study in general: Dominant in the ex vivo response were TCR beta clonotypes restricted by HLA-C and specific for CMV. Public TCR beta family frequency separated CMV-and-HLA carriers, including in an independent cohort.

The CDR3 is 13 amino acids. Germline CDR1 reads LNHNV; CDR2 reads YYDKDF (reference sequence). V dropped 1 base and J dropped 14 bases, with 12 bases sitting between them. The chain joins TRBV15 to TRBJ2-6, with D uncertain. The source was cultured CD8+ T cells from PBMCs, collected from culture after CMV antigen stimulation. The TCR was taken from a human donor in good health (CMV status not recorded). Some clones in this sample may be carry-over from other donors' samples. DNA for the CDR3: TGTGCCACCAGCAGAGTCCCGGGTCCGTTCCTGACTTTC. Amino acid sequence: CATSRVPGPFLTF.